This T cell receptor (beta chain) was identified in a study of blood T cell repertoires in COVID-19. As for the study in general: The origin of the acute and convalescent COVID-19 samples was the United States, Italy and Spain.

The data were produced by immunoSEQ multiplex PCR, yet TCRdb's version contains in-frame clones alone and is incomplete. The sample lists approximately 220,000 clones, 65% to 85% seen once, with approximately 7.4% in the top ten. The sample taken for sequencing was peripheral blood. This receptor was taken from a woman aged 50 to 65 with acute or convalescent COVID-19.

The CDR3 bases are TGCAGCGTTCTCCCAGGGGGGTCAATGAACACTGAAGCTTTCTTT. Translating it yields CSVLPGGSMNTEAFF. The rearrangement joins TRBV29-1 to TRBJ1-1; 7 bases are shared with TRBD1. Germline CDR1 is SQVTM and CDR2 is ANQGSEA. The CDR3 is 15 amino acids. The junction had 9 bases not matched to a gene; V was cut back by 5 bases and J by 0 bases.